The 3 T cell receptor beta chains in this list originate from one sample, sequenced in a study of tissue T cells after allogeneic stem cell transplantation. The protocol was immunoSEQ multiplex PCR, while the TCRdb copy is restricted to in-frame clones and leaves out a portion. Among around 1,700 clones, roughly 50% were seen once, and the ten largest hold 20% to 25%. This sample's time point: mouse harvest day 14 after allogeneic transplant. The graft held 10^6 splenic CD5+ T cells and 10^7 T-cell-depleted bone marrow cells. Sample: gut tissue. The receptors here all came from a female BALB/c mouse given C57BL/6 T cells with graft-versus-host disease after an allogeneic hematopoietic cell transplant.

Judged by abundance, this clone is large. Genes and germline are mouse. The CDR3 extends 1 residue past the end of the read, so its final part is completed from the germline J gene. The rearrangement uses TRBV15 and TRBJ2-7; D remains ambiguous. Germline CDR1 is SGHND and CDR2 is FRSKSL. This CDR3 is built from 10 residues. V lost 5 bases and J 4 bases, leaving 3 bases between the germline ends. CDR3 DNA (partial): TGTGCCAGCAGTCAATATGAACAGTAC. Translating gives CASSQYEQY. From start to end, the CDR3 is CASSQYEQYF.

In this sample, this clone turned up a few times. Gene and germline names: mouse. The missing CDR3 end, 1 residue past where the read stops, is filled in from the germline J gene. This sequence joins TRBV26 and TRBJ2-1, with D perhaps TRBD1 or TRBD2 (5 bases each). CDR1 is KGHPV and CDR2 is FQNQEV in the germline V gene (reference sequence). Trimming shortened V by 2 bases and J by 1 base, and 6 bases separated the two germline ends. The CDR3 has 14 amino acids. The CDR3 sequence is CASSLRDNYAEQFF. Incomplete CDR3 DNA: TGTGCCAGCAGTCTGCGGGACAACTATGCTGAGCAGTTC.

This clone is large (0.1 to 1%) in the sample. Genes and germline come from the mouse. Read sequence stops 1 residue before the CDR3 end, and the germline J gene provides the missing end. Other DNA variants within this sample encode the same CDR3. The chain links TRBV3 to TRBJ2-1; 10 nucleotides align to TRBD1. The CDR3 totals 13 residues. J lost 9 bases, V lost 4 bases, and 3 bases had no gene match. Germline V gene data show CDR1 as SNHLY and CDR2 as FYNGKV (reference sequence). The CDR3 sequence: CASSSGTGVEQFF. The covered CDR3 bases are TGTGCCAGCAGCTCCGGGACAGGGGTTGAGCAGTTC.